This T cell receptor (beta chain) was sequenced for a study of blood T cell repertoires in COVID-19. For the study at large: Samples representing acute and convalescent COVID-19 were sourced from the United States, Italy and Spain. In each case, the material was cDNA or gDNA derived from T cells, B-cell-depleted T cells, or PBMCs.

J lost 1 base, V lost 2 bases, and 8 bases had no gene match. From germline, CDR1 is SGDLS and CDR2 YYNGEE. The CDR3 has 16 residues. Per the study methods: Reference gene primer amplification gave nucleated cell count estimates. Sequenced by immunoSEQ multiplex PCR; TCRdb stores in-frame clones only, minus some. V and J calls and clone size are copied from that table; D and trimming were computed from the DNA. Among 310,000 or so clones, 87% were seen once, and the ten largest hold 1%. The J gene is TRBJ2-7, the V gene TRBV9; TRBD1 aligns across 8 bases. The clonotype was recovered from a man in his fifties with active or convalescent COVID-19. Sequencing was done on a sample of peripheral blood. CDR3 sequence reads: CASSVRPGTGSYEQYF. The CDR3 DNA reads TGTGCCAGCAGCGTGAGGCCCGGGACAGGTTCCTACGAGCAGTACTTC. The full variable domain, completed using reference TRBV9 and TRBJ2-7, is DSGVTQTPKHLITATGQRVTLRCSPRSGDLSVYWYQQSLDQGLQFLIQYYNGEERAKGNILERFSAQQFPDLHSELNLSSLELGDSALYFCASSVRPGTGSYEQYFGPGTRLTVT.